The sequence of this T cell receptor (beta chain) was determined in a study of T cell changes during pregnancy in multiple sclerosis. The CDR3 is 16 residues long. After removal of 1 base from V and 5 bases from J, the junction contained 7 bases not matched to a gene. CDR1 is MNHEY, CDR2 SVGAGI, per germline. The protocol was immunoSEQ multiplex PCR, while the TCRdb copy is restricted to in-frame clones and leaves out a portion. The sample yields about 89,000 clones, about 90% seen once. The chain uses TRBV6-5 and TRBJ2-3, with 9 positions matching TRBD2. The specimen was peripheral blood, collected after pregnancy. This clonotype originated in a female donor in good health, enrolled as a control in a pregnancy study. The CDR3 is CASSYYLAGRVDTQYF. The CDR3 DNA sequence: TGTGCCAGCAGTTACTACCTAGCGGGGAGGGTAGATACGCAGTATTTT.